The 3 T cell receptor beta chains listed next were all sequenced from one sample in a study of CD8+ T cells in alopecia areata. RNA was extracted and reverse transcribed into cDNA as the sequencing template. Assay: immunoSEQ multiplex PCR; the TCRdb copy retains only in-frame clones and omits some. The sample contains approximately 130,000 clones, about 50% of which appear only once. The specimen sequenced was NKG2D-low CD8+ T cells sorted from blood. These receptors came from a human donor with alopecia areata.

The sample holds a few counts of this clone. The V gene is TRBV6-1, the J gene TRBJ2-3; weak D call: TRBD2 (6 bases). The CDR3 is 17 residues long. Trimming removed 3 bases at V and 0 bases at J, with 16 bases between. Germline lookup yields CDR1 MNHNS and CDR2 SASEGT. The CDR3 coding sequence is TGTGCCAGCAGTGATCCCAATAGCGGCGTTAGCACAGATACGCAGTATTTT. Translated: CASSDPNSGVSTDTQYF.

This sequence joins TRBV30 and TRBJ1-1, with 7 bases matching TRBD1. The length of the CDR3 is 13 residues. Germline CDR1 and CDR2: GTSNPN and SVGIG (reference sequence). V shed 5 bases and J 4 bases; nucleotides not matched to a gene: 7. The CDR3 region is CAWGRRGSTEAFF. The CDR3 DNA sequence: TGTGCCTGGGGCCGCAGGGGGTCCACTGAAGCTTTCTTT.

This clone was counted between two and nine times. The chain has TRBV29-1 and TRBJ2-5; D is possibly TRBD1 (6 bases). Per the germline V gene, CDR1 is SQVTM and CDR2 is ANQGSEA. The V gene lost 2 bases and the J gene lost 6 bases, with 10 bases spanning the gap. The CDR3 is made up of 12 amino acids. CDR3 in amino acids: CSVEKQGQTQYF. In DNA form, the CDR3 reads TGCAGCGTTGAAAAACAGGGCCAGACCCAGTACTTC.